This T cell receptor beta chain was documented in a study of cytomegalovirus exposure and HLA in healthy donors. Study at large: Within an early data release were roughly 90 million unique TCRs drawn from HLA-typed donors. Study outcomes and limitations: As confirmed in vitro, a few CMV-associated chains were specific for CMV antigens.

The PCR ran on 60 Vbeta and 13 Jbeta primers. Clones were sequenced by immunoSEQ multiplex PCR, and TCRdb holds only the in-frame ones, with some missing. This sample's table has some 71,000 clones. Germline V gene data show CDR1 as SGHRS and CDR2 as YFSETQ. Deletions cut 5 bases from V and 5 bases from J, with 14 bases between. The CDR3 consists of 14 residues. Points on this clone: Its antigen remains unidentified.

Sequenced: PBMCs. J is TRBJ2-1 and V is TRBV5-1; TRBD1 is a possible D gene (5 bases). The sequence was obtained from a woman in her 30s in good health and CMV-seronegative. The CDR3 DNA reads TGCGCCAGCAGTTGGGGCCCTCCTAACAATGAGCAGTTCTTC. Translating it yields CASSWGPPNNEQFF.